Following are 15 T cell receptor beta chains from one sample sequenced in a study of blood T cells in healthy people across ages. The use of a sample-barcoded 5' primer and a J-beta primer mix characterized a second PCR of about 7 to 12 cycles. MiXCR was run by TCRdb on the 5' RACE reads, yielding one entry per CDR3 protein. Of roughly 700,000 distinct CDR3 sequences in the sample, 45% to 50% were seen once. The sequenced sample consisted of blood. Every receptor here comes from a woman between 55 and 75 years old in good health.

This clonotype was picked up a small number of times. The V call is TRBV19, the J call TRBJ2-6; D is undetermined. Germline V gives CDR1 LNHDA, CDR2 SQIVND (reference sequence). With 4 bases removed from V and 6 bases from J, the gap between germline ends came to 1 base. This CDR3 spans 11 amino acids. The CDR3 loop reads CASSTANVLTF. CDR3 bases: TGTGCCAGTAGTACGGCCAACGTCCTGACTTTC.

The chain links TRBV6-1 to TRBJ2-1, with a weak D call TRBD1 (6 bases). The CDR3 loop spans 16 amino acids. CDR1 and CDR2 (germline): MNHNS, SASEGT. V lost 2 bases, J lost 8 bases, and 19 bases lay in between. The CDR3 loop reads CASSEISSRRGDEQFF. DNA for the CDR3: TGTGCCAGCAGTGAAATAAGTAGTCGCAGGGGTGATGAGCAGTTCTTC.

The chain links TRBV20-1 to TRBJ1-1, with D perhaps TRBD1 (5 bases). The V gene's germline CDR1 is DFQATT and CDR2 SNEGSKA (reference sequence). The CDR3 is 12 amino acids. CDR3 in amino acids: CGMQGAHTEAFF. CDR3 nucleotide sequence: TGCGGGATGCAAGGGGCGCACACTGAAGCTTTCTTT.

This chain joins TRBV4-1 and TRBJ2-1, with 10 bases lining up with TRBD2. From germline, CDR1 is MGHRA and CDR2 YSYEKL. After removal of 1 base from V and 6 bases from J, the junction contained 9 bases not matched to a gene. The CDR3 spans 17 residues. The chain's CDR3 is CASSQGFGTSVVNEQFF. The CDR3 bases are TGCGCCAGCAGCCAAGGTTTTGGGACTAGCGTAGTCAATGAGCAGTTCTTC.

This clonotype appeared a single time. The chain has TRBV20-1 and TRBJ2-3, with D possibly being TRBD1 (6 bases). V lost 0 bases and J lost 2, with 12 bases in between. CDR3 length equals 15 residues. The germline V gene has CDR1 DFQATT and CDR2 SNEGSKA (reference sequence). CDR3: CSARDPQGFTDTQYF. The DNA of the CDR3 is TGCAGTGCTAGAGACCCACAGGGATTCACAGATACGCAGTATTTT.

The genes are TRBV3-1 and TRBJ2-5, with 12 positions matching TRBD1. CDR1 and CDR2 (germline): LGHDT, YNNKEL (reference sequence). Unmatched junction bases numbered 12, after V lost 3 bases and J lost 7 bases. The CDR3 loop spans 17 amino acids. CDR3 sequence (DNA): TGTGCCAGCAGCCAGGGACAGGGGGCGCGTTTATCAGGGACCCAGTACTTC. Translated, it gives CASSQGQGARLSGTQYF.

The V call is TRBV12-3 or TRBV12-4, the J call TRBJ2-1; 10 bases match TRBD2. The CDR3 extends over 16 amino acids. The J segment lost 8 bases and the V segment lost 1 base, leaving 8 bases of the junction unmatched. For the CDR3, the DNA is TGTGCCAGCAGTTTAGGACTAGCGGGCCAAGGGGATGAGCAGTTCTTC. It yields the protein CASSLGLAGQGDEQFF.

J is TRBJ2-7 and V is TRBV7-2; 9 bases line up with TRBD1. The CDR3 consists of 13 residues. From germline, CDR1 is SGHTA and CDR2 FQGNSA. The J segment lost 2 bases and the V segment lost 5 bases, leaving 1 base of the junction unmatched. For the CDR3, the DNA is TGTGCCAGCAGCGGGGACAGGGCCTACGAGCAGTACTTC. This gives the protein CASSGDRAYEQYF.

V is TRBV6-2 or TRBV6-3 and J is TRBJ2-7; D uncertain. The CDR3 covers 11 residues. The germline gives CDR1 MNHEY, CDR2 SVGEGT. The germline V and J ends were trimmed by 4 bases and 5 bases, with 6 bases remaining between them. CDR3 protein: CASSWRDEQYF. For the CDR3, the DNA is TGTGCCAGCAGTTGGCGTGACGAGCAGTACTTC.

This chain links TRBV10-3 with TRBJ2-5, with D maybe TRBD2 (6 bases). The DNA end favors TRBJ2-7, so the J call may be wrong. Germline loops: CDR1 ENHRY, CDR2 SYGVKD. The CDR3 runs 12 residues. The CDR3 protein is CAIRAKAGEQYF. The DNA for the CDR3 is TGTGCCATCAGGGCAAAAGCGGGCGAGCAGTACTTC.

This clonotype was seen just once. The CDR3 nucleotides are TGCAGTGCTAGAGATTGGGGACTAGCGGGAAGCACAGATACGCAGTATTTT. It specifies CSARDWGLAGSTDTQYF. V is TRBV20-1 and J is TRBJ2-3, with TRBD2 matching 13 bases. V shed 0 bases and J 0 bases; nucleotides not matched to a gene: 3. The CDR3 runs to 17 residues. The V gene's germline CDR1 is DFQATT and CDR2 SNEGSKA (reference sequence).

In this sample, this clonotype turned up a few times. The chain employs TRBV4-2 and TRBJ2-5, with TRBD2 matching 10 bases. V was clipped by 3 bases and J by 3 bases; unmatched bases: 4. This CDR3 contains 15 residues. Germline loops: CDR1 LGHNA, CDR2 YNFKEQ. The CDR3 region has the DNA TGTGCCAGCAGCCACATAGCGGGGGGAAAAGAGACCCAGTACTTC. Translation: CASSHIAGGKETQYF.

The chain is built from TRBV5-1 and TRBJ2-1; 9 positions match TRBD2. This CDR3 is built from 16 residues. The germline CDR1 and CDR2 sequences are SGHRS and YFSETQ. V was pared by 3 bases and J by 0 bases, with 4 bases of the junction left unmatched. Here the CDR3 reads CASSSVSGGSYNEQFF. CDR3 in DNA: TGCGCCAGCAGCTCTGTTAGCGGGGGCTCCTACAATGAGCAGTTCTTC. The full variable domain, completed using reference TRBV5-1 and TRBJ2-1, is KAGVTQTPRYLIKTRGQQVTLSCSPISGHRSVSWYQQTPGQGLQFLFEYFSETQRNKGNFPGRFSGRQFSNSRSEMNVSTLELGDSALYLCASSSVSGGSYNEQFFGPGTRLTVL.

This clonotype was counted between two and nine times. The gene calls are TRBV7-2 and TRBJ1-1; D ambiguous. V dropped 1 base and J dropped 1 base, with 7 bases sitting between them. CDR1 is SGHTA, CDR2 FQGNSA, per germline. The CDR3 extends over 14 amino acids. The CDR3 is CASSLVFANTEAFF. CDR3 DNA sequence: TGTGCCAGCAGCTTAGTTTTCGCGAACACTGAAGCTTTCTTT.

The chain uses TRBV20-1 and TRBJ1-2; possibly TRBD1 for D (5 bases). From germline, CDR1 is DFQATT and CDR2 SNEGSKA (reference sequence). Trimming pared 3 bases from V and 8 bases from J, leaving 16 bases between. This CDR3 has 13 amino acids. CDR3 region: CSARGPGNEGYTF. CDR3 DNA sequence: TGCAGTGCTAGGGGGCCCGGGAACGAGGGCTACACCTTC.